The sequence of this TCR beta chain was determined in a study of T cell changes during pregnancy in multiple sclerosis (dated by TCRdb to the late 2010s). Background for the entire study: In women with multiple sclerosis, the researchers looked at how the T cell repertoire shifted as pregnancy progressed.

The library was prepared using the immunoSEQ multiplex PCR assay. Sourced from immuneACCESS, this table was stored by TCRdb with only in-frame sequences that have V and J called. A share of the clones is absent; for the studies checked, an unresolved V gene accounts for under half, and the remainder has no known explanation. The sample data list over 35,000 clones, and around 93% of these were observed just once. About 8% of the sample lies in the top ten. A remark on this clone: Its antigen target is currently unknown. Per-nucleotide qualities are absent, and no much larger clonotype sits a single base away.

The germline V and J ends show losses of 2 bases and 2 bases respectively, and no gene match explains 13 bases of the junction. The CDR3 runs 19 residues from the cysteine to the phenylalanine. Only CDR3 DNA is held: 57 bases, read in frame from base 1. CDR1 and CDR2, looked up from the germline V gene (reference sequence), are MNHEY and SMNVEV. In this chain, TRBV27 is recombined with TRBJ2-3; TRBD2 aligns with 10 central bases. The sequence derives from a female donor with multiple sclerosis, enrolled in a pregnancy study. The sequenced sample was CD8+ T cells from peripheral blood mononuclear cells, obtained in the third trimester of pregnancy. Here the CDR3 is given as CASSLRGLSGRALTDTQYF. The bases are TGTGCCAGCAGTTTAAGGGGACTGAGCGGGAGGGCCCTCACAGATACGCAGTATTTT.